The 5 T cell receptor beta chains below come from one sample, sequenced in a study of blood T cell repertoires in COVID-19 (dated by TCRdb to between 2020 and 2021). The library was produced with the immunoSEQ multiplex PCR assay. Drawn from immuneACCESS, this table holds only the in-frame rearrangements with V and J called that TCRdb kept. Clones are partly lost; checked studies trace under half to an unresolved V gene and leave the rest unexplained. This sample holds hundreds of thousands of clones; over 75% were observed only once. The ten largest clones capture around 9.6% of the sample. Material for sequencing was peripheral blood. The source is a woman in her 70s with COVID-19, enrolled during active disease.

The chain employs TRBV3-1 (or the pseudogene TRBV3-2) and TRBJ1-5; D is uncertain. CDR1 is LGHDT, CDR2 YNNKEL, per germline (reference sequence). CDR3 length: 17 residues. V lost 1 base and J 3 bases, leaving 16 bases between the germline ends. The CDR3 sequence is CASSQATRRPSNQPQHF. In nucleotides, the CDR3 is TGTGCCAGCAGCCAAGCTACTAGACGGCCTTCCAATCAGCCCCAGCATTTT.

This sequence joins TRBV21-1 and TRBJ1-3; the table assigns TRBD1, which was not confirmed against the DNA. TRBV21-1 is recorded as a pseudogene. The CDR3 length is 16 residues. CDR3 sequence (DNA): TGTGCCAGCGGTTCAAGACAGGGTTCAATGGGAAACACCATATATTTT. Its protein product is CASGSRQGSMGNTIYF.

The V and J genes are TRBV7-9 and TRBJ1-4; a weak D match, TRBD1 (5 bases). Germline V gives CDR1 SEHNR, CDR2 FQNEAQ (reference sequence). The length of the CDR3 is 17 residues. Trimming left V 1 base short and J 3 bases short, with 15 bases between. In nucleotides, the CDR3 is TGTGCCAGCAGCTTAGGGCAGGGATTAGTGGCTAATGAAAAACTGTTTTTT. Protein sequence: CASSLGQGLVANEKLFF.

The chain combines TRBV5-1 with TRBJ2-5; D may be TRBD1 (5 bases). The CDR3 has 16 residues. V lost 2 bases to trimming and J lost 2 bases, with 16 bases between them. From germline, CDR1 is SGHRS and CDR2 YFSETQ. CDR3: CASSFRQINRQETQYF. Written as DNA, the CDR3 is TGCGCCAGCAGCTTTCGACAGATAAACCGACAAGAGACCCAGTACTTC.

V is TRBV11-2 and J is TRBJ1-1, with D possibly TRBD1 on 6 matching bases. Trimming removed 6 bases at V and 5 bases at J, with 16 bases between. This CDR3 contains 14 residues. Germline V gene sequence: CDR1 SGHAT, CDR2 FQNNGV. The CDR3 nucleotides are TGTGCCAGCAGGCGGGGGGGGGCCGGGACTGAAGCTTTCTTT. Translating it yields CASRRGGAGTEAFF.